This T cell receptor beta chain was identified during a study of control samples from healthy donors and cancer patients. Only one count was recorded for this clone. There are 14 residues in the CDR3. Germline V CDR1 and CDR2: KGHSH, LQKENI. The V gene lost 5 bases and the J gene lost 6 bases, with 17 bases spanning the gap. The repertoire was sequenced with immunoSEQ multiplex PCR; TCRdb's copy has only in-frame clones and lacks some. The sample lists approximately 160,000 clones, around 92% seen once, with just over 2% in the top ten. Sequenced material: blood. The receptor was derived from a woman aged 40 to 50 in good health. The chain has TRBV18 and TRBJ2-7, with TRBD1 as a possible D gene (5 bases). CDR3 nucleotides: TGTGCCAGCTCAACCGGATCCAGGGTAGGCGAGCAGTACTTC. Translation: CASSTGSRVGEQYF.